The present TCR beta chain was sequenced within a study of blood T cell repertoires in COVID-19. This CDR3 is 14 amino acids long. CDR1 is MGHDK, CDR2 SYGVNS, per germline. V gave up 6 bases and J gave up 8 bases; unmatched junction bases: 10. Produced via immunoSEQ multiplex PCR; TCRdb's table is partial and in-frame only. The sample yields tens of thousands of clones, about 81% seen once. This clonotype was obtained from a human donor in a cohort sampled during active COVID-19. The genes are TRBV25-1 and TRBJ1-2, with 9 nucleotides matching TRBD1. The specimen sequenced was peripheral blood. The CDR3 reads CASSAAGTGTGYTF. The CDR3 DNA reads TGTGCCAGCAGCGCCGCAGGGACAGGGACGGGCTACACCTTC.